This T cell receptor beta chain was recorded in a study of low-dose radiotherapy and immunotherapy resistance in tumors. In the study overall: Per fraction, Cohort 1 was given 0.5 Gy every 2 weeks, for a total of 6.5 Gy.

About this clonotype: The DNA is left out, because the CDR3 cannot be placed on it with certainty; the CDR3 is given as TCRdb lists it.

Indicated time point: after trial treatment. Treatment defined: LDRT plus nivolumab, ipilimumab, low-dose cyclophosphamide and aspirin (RACIN trial). Treatment of the donors consisted of nivolumab and ipilimumab (plus aspirin, low-dose cyclophosphamide and low-dose radiotherapy). Gene-specific TRAV and TRBV primers were used for first-strand cDNA, covering alpha and beta chains. It was with a constant-region primer and a V-primer adapter that TCRs were amplified over around 20 PCR cycles. One entry per CDR3 protein, called by TCRdb with MiXCR from the reads. The data hold 40,000 or so distinct CDR3 sequences, with roughly 20% observed a single time. The CDR3 is 16 amino acids in total, end residues counted. Germline V gene sequence: CDR1 SQVTM, CDR2 ANQGSEA.

The specimen was PBMCs, collected after low-dose radiotherapy plus immunotherapy. The chain employs TRBV29-1 and TRBJ2-2; the D call TRBD2 from the table was never checked on the DNA. The sequence was collected from a female donor with ovarian cancer. This chain's CDR3 is CSAAPPSGRIGELFFF.